This note documents a single T cell receptor beta chain sequence. The data were taken from a study of blood T cell repertoires in COVID-19. The data were produced by immunoSEQ multiplex PCR, yet TCRdb's version contains in-frame clones alone and is incomplete. Here the sample spans approximately 6,000 clones, around 85% being singletons. V lost 1 base to trimming and J lost 1 base; unmatched junction nucleotides: 6. CDR1 is LGHDT and CDR2 is YNNKEL in the germline V gene (reference sequence). The CDR3 has 16 residues. This sequence originates from a human donor in a cohort sampled during active COVID-19. Sequenced sample: peripheral blood. The chain employs TRBV3-1 (or the pseudogene TRBV3-2) and TRBJ2-5, with 7 bases identical to TRBD2. The CDR3 region is CASSQVTSRTQETQYF. CDR3 nucleotide sequence: TGTGCCAGCAGCCAAGTGACTAGCCGGACCCAAGAGACCCAGTACTTC.